The clone carrying this T cell receptor beta chain showed up just once. Antigen specificity is unknown. TCRdb's copy holds only in-frame clones and misses some; the assay was immunoSEQ multiplex PCR. Of about 84,000 clones in the sample, roughly 85% were seen once. Germline CDR1 reads LNHNV; CDR2 reads YYDKDF (reference sequence). This CDR3 is 15 amino acids long. Deletions cut 1 base from V and 4 bases from J, with 13 bases between. This specimen belongs to a study of OX40 agonist ivuxolimab in advanced cancers. Study-wide findings and caveats: Dose levels from 0.1 to 3.0 mg/kg saw CD4+ and CD8+ blood T cells expand clonally by week 6.

The chain combines TRBV15 with TRBJ1-2; D is unresolved. This TCR was recovered from an adult with an advanced solid tumor such as melanoma, head and neck, liver or kidney cancer. Sequenced here: CD4+ or CD8+ T cells sorted from blood, sampled in a trial of the OX40 agonist ivuxolimab. This chain's CDR3 is CATSRVPGRAYGYTF. The CDR3, as DNA: TGTGCCACCAGCAGAGTGCCGGGAAGGGCCTATGGCTACACCTTC.